Listed below are T cell receptor beta chains from one sample, sequenced in a study of T cells in Graves' hyperthyroidism and ophthalmopathy. TCRdb redid the calling of the multiplex PCR reads with MiXCR, one entry per CDR3 protein. This table holds roughly 520,000 distinct CDR3 sequences, around a quarter found once. The sequencing input was blood. The receptors shown here come from a young woman with Graves' ophthalmopathy. Both conserved end residues are part of each CDR3. A D gene is named only where the DNA matches it firmly. Clone size, where shown, is once, few, many, or a class for clones that have expanded.

TRBV27	15	many	TRBJ1-1	.	TGTGCCAGCAGTACCACGGGACGGGAGAACACTGAAGCTTTCTTT	CASSTTGRENTEAFF
TRBV7-2	15	once	TRBJ2-7	TRBD1	TGTGCCAGCAGCTTAGCGGTGACAGGGGCCGGGGAGCAGTACTTC	CASSLAVTGAGEQYF
TRBV19	16	.	TRBJ1-1	.	TGTGCCAGTAACGCCCGGGACTTACATTCGAACACTGAAGCTTTCTTT	CASNARDLHSNTEAFF
TRBV4-2	15	.	TRBJ1-1	.	TGTGCCAGCAGCCAAGACCAGGGGTTTAACACTGAAGCTCTCTTT	CASSQDQGFNTEALF
TRBV12-3/TRBV12-4	15	many	TRBJ2-2	.	TGTGCCAGCAGTTTAGCGCGGCGGGGCACCGGGGAGCTGTTTTTT	CASSLARRGTGELFF
TRBV7-2	15	many	TRBJ2-7	TRBD1	TGTGCCAGCAGCCCAAGGGACAGGTTACACTACGAGCAGTACTTC	CASSPRDRLHYEQYF
TRBV6-5	16	few	TRBJ2-7	TRBD1	TGTGCCAGCGGTTGGGACAGGGTAGTTGGCTCCTACGAGCAGTACTTC	CASGWDRVVGSYEQYF
TRBV6-1	13	many	TRBJ1-1	.	TGTGCCAGCAGGGAGCAGGGGAGCACTGAAGCTTTCTTT	CASREQGSTEAFF
TRBV11-2	15	many	TRBJ2-7	TRBD1	TGTGCCAGCAGCTTAGTTACAGGGGGATATTACGAGCAGTACTTC	CASSLVTGGYYEQYF
TRBV4-3	13	.	TRBJ1-2	.	TGCGCCAGCAGCCAAGAAGGGACAATCGGCTACACCTTC	CASSQEGTIGYTF
TRBV2	14	many	TRBJ2-7	.	TGTGCCAGCAGATCAAGACGGCCTGTCTACGAGCAGTACTTC	CASRSRRPVYEQYF
TRBV19	13	few	TRBJ2-5	.	TGTGCCAGCAGGGTTCGGGACCAAGAGACCCAGTACTTC	CASRVRDQETQYF
TRBV11-2	16	.	TRBJ2-6	.	TGTGCCAGCAGCCTGATATGGGGGACTGGGGCCAACGTCCTGACTTTC	CASSLIWGTGANVLTF
TRBV4-1	15	.	TRBJ1-5	.	TGCGCCAGCAGCCAAGATCAAGGGACTTATCAGCCCCAGCATTTT	CASSQDQGTYQPQHF
TRBV20-1	15	.	TRBJ2-7	.	TGCAGTGCTACCCCGACTAGACGAAGCTCCTACGAGCAGTACTTC	CSATPTRRSSYEQYF
TRBV12-3/TRBV12-4	15	.	TRBJ2-7	.	TGTGCCAGCAGTTTTCCACCGGTCGGAGGGAACGAGCAGTACTTC	CASSFPPVGGNEQYF
TRBV6-1	14	few	TRBJ2-7	TRBD1	TGTGCCAGCAGTAAGAGCGGGACAGGGATCGAGCAGTACTTC	CASSKSGTGIEQYF
TRBV6-1	15	many	TRBJ1-5	.	TGTGCCAGCAGTGAACCAGGGACAAGCAATCAGCCCCAGCATTTT	CASSEPGTSNQPQHF
TRBV28	16	many	TRBJ1-1	.	TGTGCCAGCAGTTTATTTACGGGGCCCTCAAACACTGAAGCTTTCTTT	CASSLFTGPSNTEAFF
TRBV11-1	16	many	TRBJ1-1	.	TGTGCCAGCAGCTTATCACAGACCCTTCGGAACACTGAAGCTTTCTTT	CASSLSQTLRNTEAFF
TRBV15	15	few	TRBJ1-1	.	TGTGCCACCAGCAGAGATCACACCGGGGTCGAAGAAGCTTTCTTT	CATSRDHTGVEEAFF
TRBV6-4	17	many	TRBJ2-7	TRBD1	TGTGCCAGCAGACCCGACAGGGGAGTCACCCGAGTCTACGAGCAGTACTTC	CASRPDRGVTRVYEQYF
TRBV13	15	.	TRBJ2-7	TRBD2	TGTGCCAGCAGCTTATCCGGGACTAGCGTGGGAGAGCAGTACTTC	CASSLSGTSVGEQYF
TRBV5-1	16	many	TRBJ2-7	TRBD1	TGCGCCAGCAGCCCCTGGGGGACAGGGGGAGTCTACGAGCAGTACTTC	CASSPWGTGGVYEQYF
TRBV20-1	14	many	TRBJ2-7	.	TGCAGTGCTAGAGGCGGGTTGGGCTCCTACGAGCAGTACTTC	CSARGGLGSYEQYF
TRBV12-3/TRBV12-4	13	.	TRBJ1-2	.	TGTGCCAGCAGCCAAGACTGCGTCTATGGCTACACCTTC	CASSQDCVYGYTF
TRBV19	16	.	TRBJ1-5	TRBD1	TGTGCCAGTAGTGTGCGCACAGGGGCACCGAATCAGCCCCAGCATTTT	CASSVRTGAPNQPQHF
TRBV10-3	15	.	TRBJ2-5	TRBD2	TGTGCCATCAGTGAGGGGAAGCGGGGACAAGAGACCCAGTACTTC	CAISEGKRGQETQYF
TRBV18	13	.	TRBJ1-1	.	TGTGCCAGCTCACCCGGGATAAACACTGAAGCTTTCTTT	CASSPGINTEAFF
TRBV20-1	12	many	TRBJ1-1	.	TGCAGTGCCCCGGGGCAAACCATTGAAGCTTTCTTT	CSAPGQTIEAFF
TRBV7-2	15	.	TRBJ1-5	.	TGTGCCAGCAGCTTATTGGCCACAGCTGATCAGCCCCAGCATTTT	CASSLLATADQPQHF
TRBV6-1	14	.	TRBJ1-1	.	TGTGCCAGCGAGATAAAAAAGGGGTACACTGAAGCTTTCTTT	CASEIKKGYTEAFF
TRBV6-5	14	many	TRBJ2-5	TRBD1	TGTGCCAGCAGCTGGACAGGAATCCAAGAGACCCAGTACTTC	CASSWTGIQETQYF
TRBV6-1	15	many	TRBJ2-4	TRBD1	TGTGCCAGCAGTGAAGCGCAACAGGGGTCGGACATTCAGTACTTC	CASSEAQQGSDIQYF
TRBV20-1	17	many	TRBJ2-7	TRBD2	TGCAGTGCTAGAGATTCTAGCGGGGGGGCTCGCGCCGACGAGCAGTACTTC	CSARDSSGGARADEQYF
TRBV12-3/TRBV12-4	14	.	TRBJ2-5	TRBD2	TGTGCCAGCAGTACCGCGGGGGGGGCAGAGACCCAGTACTTC	CASSTAGGAETQYF
TRBV2	14	many	TRBJ2-7	TRBD1	TGTGCCAGCAGTGTGGACAGGGTAACCTACGAGCAGTACTTC	CASSVDRVTYEQYF
TRBV6-2/TRBV6-3	15	.	TRBJ1-1	TRBD1	TGTGCCAGCACTAGACAGGGATCTCTGGGCACTGAAGCTTTCTTT	CASTRQGSLGTEAFF
TRBV12-3/TRBV12-4	16	.	TRBJ1-2	TRBD1	TGTGCCAGCAGTTCCTTGGACAGGGGTGGCAACTATGGCTACACCTTC	CASSSLDRGGNYGYTF
TRBV10-3	14	.	TRBJ1-5	.	TGTGCCATCAGTGAGTATGGGGGCTTTCAGCCCCAGCATTTT	CAISEYGGFQPQHF
TRBV18	16	many	TRBJ1-2	.	TGTGCCAGCTCACCATCGAACCAGGGAGGGGTTTATGGCTACACCTTC	CASSPSNQGGVYGYTF
TRBV27	14	many	TRBJ2-7	.	TGTGCCAGCAGTTTTTCCAGGGGATCCTACGAGCAGTACTTC	CASSFSRGSYEQYF
TRBV6-2/TRBV6-3	18	few	TRBJ2-5	TRBD2	TGTGCCAGCAGTTCCCCCGCCGGACTAGCGGATCCAGGGTTGACCCAGTACTTC	CASSSPAGLADPGLTQYF
TRBV27	14	many	TRBJ1-2	.	TGTGCCAGCAGTTCCTCGGGCCTTAACTATGGCTACACCTTC	CASSSSGLNYGYTF